These 3 T cell receptor beta chains came from one sample sequenced in a study of T cells after yellow fever vaccination. TCRdb itself ran the 5' RACE reads through MiXCR, one entry per CDR3 protein. There are more than 450,000 distinct CDR3 sequences in the sample; roughly 22% occur only once, and roughly a sixth lies in the top ten. The sequences come from PBMCs, collected about 20 days after the first yellow fever vaccination. These receptors originate from a man in his late teens or twenties who received the YFV17D yellow fever vaccine.

The chain is built from TRBV20-1 and TRBJ1-2; the D gene is possibly TRBD1 (5 bases). The CDR3 extends over 12 amino acids. The germline gives CDR1 DFQATT, CDR2 SNEGSKA (reference sequence). Trimming removed 3 bases from V and 3 bases from J, with 8 bases in between. The CDR3 bases are TGCAGTGCTAGTCCCAGGGACTATGGCTACACCTTC. This gives the protein CSASPRDYGYTF.

The CDR3 here is CASSSTAGSATQYF. As DNA, the CDR3 is TGTGCCAGCAGCTCGACGGCGGGCTCTGCGACCCAGTACTTC. This chain links TRBV7-9 with TRBJ2-5; tentative D call: TRBD2 (5 bases). V was shortened by 4 bases and J by 7 bases, with 16 bases between the two germline ends. The CDR3 consists of 14 residues. Germline V gene data show CDR1 as SEHNR and CDR2 as FQNEAQ (reference sequence).

There are a few counts of this clonotype. V and J are TRBV6-5 and TRBJ2-7, with unresolved D. Germline CDR1 MNHEY, CDR2 SVGAGI. The length of the CDR3 is 15 residues. Trimming took 0 bases from V and 0 from J, leaving 9 bases between them. The CDR3 DNA reads as TGTGCCAGCAGTTACTCGATCAGGAACTCCTACGAGCAGTACTTC. Amino acids: CASSYSIRNSYEQYF.